This is a list of T cell receptor beta chains from one sample in a study of T cell responses to AZD1222 COVID-19 vaccine. Data came from immunoSEQ multiplex PCR; TCRdb stores just in-frame clones and leaves some out. Seen here are 130,000 or so clones, about 86% observed once, and the top ten hold approximately 12%. The sample was peripheral blood, taken on day 0 of AZD1222 vaccination. The receptors come from an adult in good health. CDR3s include the opening cysteine and the closing phenylalanine or tryptophan. Fields, in order: J gene, V gene, clone size, D gene, CDR3 DNA, CDR3 protein. D genes are given only for firm matches. Not all rows give a size; the values are once, few, many and, for expanded clones, a class.

TRBJ1-1 TRBV5-6 - - TGTGCCAGCAGCTTGAGGCACACTGAAGCTTTCTTT CASSLRHTEAFF
TRBJ1-1 TRBV5-6 - - TGTGCCTTCCAGAGATACATGAACACTGAAGCTTTCTTT CAFQRYMNTEAFF
TRBJ1-1 TRBV10-3 - - TGTGCCATCAGTGATGGCGGAACATTTCGGGCTTTCTTT CAISDGGTFRAFF
TRBJ2-3 TRBV7-8 once TRBD1 TGTGCCAGCAGCTTAAACCCCAGACAGGGCCCAGATACGCAGTATTTT CASSLNPRQGPDTQYF
TRBJ1-3 TRBV2 - - TGTGCCAGCAGGGCCGGGACTGCGTACCCACGATCTGGAAACACCATATATTTT CASRAGTAYPRSGNTIYF
TRBJ2-1 TRBV30 once TRBD2 TGTGCCTGCAATCCCCTTAGCGGGGTTGGCAATGAGCAGTTCTTC CACNPLSGVGNEQFF
TRBJ2-7 TRBV27 - TRBD2 TGTGCCAGCAGCCGTGGACTAGGCGCCTACGAGCAGTACTTC CASSRGLGAYEQYF
TRBJ1-2 TRBV11-2 - - TGTGCCAGCAGCCCCCTGCGTGACGGCAACTATGGCTACACCTTC CASSPLRDGNYGYTF
TRBJ2-5 TRBV24-1 - TRBD2 TGTGCCACAGGGACTAGCGCAGAGACCCAGTACTTC CATGTSAETQYF
TRBJ1-2 TRBV19 - - TGTGCCAGTAACAGGGCTAACTATGGCTACACCTTC CASNRANYGYTF
TRBJ2-7 TRBV27 - - TGTGCCAGCAGTTTGAGAGAGAGCATAAGGGACGAGCAGTACTTC CASSLRESIRDEQYF
TRBJ1-2 TRBV11-2 - - TGTGCCAGCAGCTTAGGCGGGGCAGGATTGGGATATGGCTACACCTTC CASSLGGAGLGYGYTF
TRBJ2-7 TRBV6-5 - TRBD2 TGTGCCAGCAGAGACGGGACTAGCCGTACCTACGAGCAGTACTTC CASRDGTSRTYEQYF
TRBJ2-1 TRBV19 - TRBD2 TGTGCCAGTAGTATCCCGGGGACTAGCGGGGGGATCTACAATGAGCAGTTCTTC CASSIPGTSGGIYNEQFF
TRBJ1-1 TRBV7-9 - TRBD1 TGTGCCAGCAGCGAAGTACAGGGGGCTGGGACTGAAGCTTTCTTT CASSEVQGAGTEAFF
TRBJ1-6 TRBV5-8 - - TGTGCCAGCAGCCCCCGTAATTCACCCCTCCACTTT CASSPRNSPLHF
TRBJ2-2 TRBV2 - TRBD2 TGTGCCAGCAGTGAAATTGGGCTAGCGGGTGCGAACACCGGGGAGCTGTTTTTT CASSEIGLAGANTGELFF
TRBJ2-7 TRBV4-1 - - TGCGCCAGCAGCCAATACGTCACTACCTACGAGCAGTACTTC CASSQYVTTYEQYF
TRBJ1-1 TRBV19 - TRBD1 TGTGCCAGTCTCGGGAACGGACAGGGGGGGATGATGAACACTGAAGCTTTCTTT CASLGNGQGGMMNTEAFF
TRBJ1-6 TRBV3-1/TRBV3-2 - - TGTGCCAGCGAACCAGGGAGGAATTCACCCCTCCACTTT CASEPGRNSPLHF
TRBJ1-1 TRBV10-2 few - TGCGCCAGCAGTGAGTCGGTATCCGGGAACACTGAAGCTTTCTTT CASSESVSGNTEAFF
TRBJ2-5 TRBV6-5 once - TGTGCCAGCAGCGCCCATGAGGCCGAGGAGACCCAGTACTTC CASSAHEAEETQYF
TRBJ1-2 TRBV28 - TRBD1 TGTGCCAGCAGACCAACCGGGACAGGGGGAAGGAGCTACACCTTC CASRPTGTGGRSYTF
TRBJ2-5 TRBV13 - - TGTGCCAGCAGCTTATTGACCTTCCCGGGGACCCAGTACTTC CASSLLTFPGTQYF
TRBJ2-1 TRBV7-9 - - TGTGCCAGCATCTCGGCCCCGAGCTCCTACAATGAGCAGTTCTTC CASISAPSSYNEQFF
TRBJ1-5 TRBV21-1 - - TGTGCCAGCAGTTTATGGGGGCACCTTTTAAGCAATCAGCCCCAGCATTTT CASSLWGHLLSNQPQHF
TRBJ1-1 TRBV7-3 - - TGTGCCAGCAGCCAGACAGGCGCTAACACTGAAGCTTTCTTT CASSQTGANTEAFF
TRBJ1-2 TRBV7-2 - - TGTGCCAGCAGACCCGGACAGCCTAACTATGGCTACACCTTC CASRPGQPNYGYTF